Given below is one TCR beta chain in context. Its antigen is currently unknown. The data originate from a study of T cells after yellow fever vaccination. Study observations and caveats: Reappearance after the booster was seen for most primary-vaccination clones, at 96% CD4 and roughly 90% CD8.

The authors made TCR cDNA by 5'RACE template switching, adding a universal primer site and UMIs. TCRdb re-called the 5' RACE reads through MiXCR, storing one row per CDR3 protein. The sample shows just under 600,000 distinct CDR3 sequences, approximately 13% of them seen only once. Trimming took 4 bases from V and 0 from J, leaving 19 bases between them. CDR1 SQVTM and CDR2 ANQGSEA come from the germline V gene. The CDR3 contains 17 residues. The receptor comes from a man younger than 40 who received the YFV17D yellow fever vaccine. The chain uses TRBV29-1 and TRBJ2-1; weak D call: TRBD2 (5 bases). The specimen was PBMCs, collected on the day of the yellow fever booster vaccination. The CDR3 is CSVVSSKVAGSYNEQFF. For the CDR3, the DNA is TGCAGCGTTGTGTCCAGTAAGGTCGCGGGCTCCTACAATGAGCAGTTCTTC.